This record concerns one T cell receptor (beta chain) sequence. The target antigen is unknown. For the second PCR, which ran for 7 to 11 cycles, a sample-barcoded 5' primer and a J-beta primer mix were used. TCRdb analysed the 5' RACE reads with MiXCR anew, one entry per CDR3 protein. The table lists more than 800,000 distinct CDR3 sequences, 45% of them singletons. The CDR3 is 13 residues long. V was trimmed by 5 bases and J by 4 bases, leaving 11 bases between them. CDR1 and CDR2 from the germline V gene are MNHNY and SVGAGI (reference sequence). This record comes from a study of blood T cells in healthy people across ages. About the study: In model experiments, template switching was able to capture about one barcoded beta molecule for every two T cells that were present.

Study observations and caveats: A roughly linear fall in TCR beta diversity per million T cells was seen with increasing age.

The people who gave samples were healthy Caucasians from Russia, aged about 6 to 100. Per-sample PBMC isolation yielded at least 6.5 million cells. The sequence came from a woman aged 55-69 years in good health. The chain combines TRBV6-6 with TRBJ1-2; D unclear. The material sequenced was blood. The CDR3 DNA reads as TGTGCCAGCAGTGCGGGCTCGAGCTATGGCTACACCTTC. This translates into CASSAGSSYGYTF.